This T cell receptor (beta chain) came from a study of technical replicates of blood from a few donors. This clone occurred once. Produced via immunoSEQ multiplex PCR; TCRdb's table is partial and in-frame only. The sample shows around 29,000 clones, roughly nine tenths of them seen only once. In germline, CDR1 is SNHLY, CDR2 FYNNEI. The CDR3 is 13 amino acids. With 5 bases removed from V and 1 base from J, the gap between germline ends came to 8 bases. This chain uses TRBV2 with TRBJ1-1; D is possibly TRBD1 (6 bases). Sequenced: PBMCs. This clonotype originated in a human donor in good health. Some clones in this sample may be carry-over from other donors' samples. The CDR3 loop is CASSTGPNTEAFF. The CDR3 nucleotides read TGTGCCAGCAGTACAGGGCCGAACACTGAAGCTTTCTTT.